One and the same sample provided the 28 T cell receptor beta chains below, sequenced in a study of blood T cell repertoires in COVID-19. This table comes from immunoSEQ multiplex PCR, and its TCRdb copy is limited to in-frame clones, with some not included. The data show around 170,000 clones, approximately 83% seen once. Sequencing was performed on peripheral blood. Receptors originate from a woman aged 55-70 years with acute or convalescent COVID-19.

The V call is TRBV7-3, the J call TRBJ1-2, with D possibly being TRBD1 (6 bases). The CDR3 totals 14 residues. Trimming stripped 3 bases from V and 7 bases from J, with 15 bases between. Germline V gives CDR1 SGHTA, CDR2 FQGTGA. The chain's CDR3 is CASSFGDRGGGYTF. The CDR3 DNA reads as TGTGCCAGCAGCTTTGGGGACCGAGGGGGTGGCTACACCTTC.

V is TRBV6-5 and J is TRBJ1-1, with TRBD1 identical over 11 bases. CDR3 length: 13 residues. The J segment lost 7 bases and the V segment lost 6 bases, leaving 4 bases of the junction unmatched. The germline V gene has CDR1 MNHEY and CDR2 SVGAGI. The CDR3 DNA is TGTGCCAGCAGATGGGGACAGGGGGGTGAAGCTTTCTTT. Translation: CASRWGQGGEAFF.

The chain employs TRBV27 and TRBJ2-7; D possibly corresponds to TRBD1 (6 bases). The CDR3 has 15 residues. Germline lookup yields CDR1 MNHEY and CDR2 SMNVEV (reference sequence). V was clipped by 0 bases and J by 3 bases, with 12 bases between them. The CDR3 sequence: CASSLSPDRNYEQYF. CDR3 nucleotides: TGTGCCAGCAGTTTATCACCGGACAGAAACTACGAGCAGTACTTC.

The chain combines TRBV30 with TRBJ1-3; D uncertain. This CDR3 comprises 14 residues. V gave up 2 bases and J gave up 2 bases, with 10 bases separating them. From germline, CDR1 is GTSNPN and CDR2 SVGIG (reference sequence). The CDR3 sequence: CAWSRGSAGNTIYF. Here the CDR3 DNA reads TGTGCCTGGAGTCGGGGTAGTGCTGGAAACACCATATATTTT.

CDR3 loop: CASSLGGQPYNEQFF. Here the CDR3 DNA reads TGTGCCAGCAGCTTGGGGGGACAACCCTACAATGAGCAGTTCTTC. The chain couples TRBV5-6 to TRBJ2-1; the D gene is possibly TRBD1 (6 bases). Germline V gene data show CDR1 as SGHDT and CDR2 as YYEEEE. Trimming removed 0 bases at V and 2 bases at J, with 9 bases between. This CDR3 region has 15 residues.

The J gene is TRBJ1-4, the V gene TRBV7-9; 10 nucleotides align to TRBD1. The CDR3 sequence is 16 residues long. Germline V gene sequence: CDR1 SEHNR, CDR2 FQNEAQ (reference sequence). Unmatched junction bases numbered 5, after V lost 0 bases and J lost 7 bases. The CDR3 DNA is TGTGCCAGCAGCTTAGCACCCCGGGACAGGGGTGAAAAACTGTTTTTT. Its protein is CASSLAPRDRGEKLFF.

The V and J genes are TRBV4-1 and TRBJ2-4; 8 bases line up with TRBD2. V lost 1 base to trimming and J lost 8 bases; unmatched junction nucleotides: 4. CDR3 size: 14 residues. Looked up from germline, CDR1 is MGHRA and CDR2 is YSYEKL. The CDR3 DNA sequence: TGCGCCAGCAGCCAAGGGGGACTAGGTGACATTCAGTACTTC. Amino acid sequence: CASSQGGLGDIQYF.

The V call is TRBV4-1, the J call TRBJ2-7, with 10 bases fitting TRBD2. J gave up 6 bases and V 0 bases, and 5 bases lay outside the gene matches. Germline values: CDR1 MGHRA, CDR2 YSYEKL. CDR3 length equals 15 residues. For the CDR3, the DNA is TGCGCCAGCAGCCAAGACTCCTCTAGCGGGGGCGAGCAGTACTTC. Its translation is CASSQDSSSGGEQYF.

V and J are TRBV3-1 (or the pseudogene TRBV3-2) and TRBJ2-5; 10 positions agree with TRBD2. Trimming removed 3 bases from V and 5 bases from J; junction bases left unmatched: 9. The germline CDR1 and CDR2 sequences are LGHDT and YNNKEL (reference sequence). The CDR3 contains 16 residues. Here the CDR3 DNA reads TGTGCCAGCAGCCAGAGGTCCAGCGGGGGGGGCGAGACCCAGTACTTC. It specifies CASSQRSSGGGETQYF.

This chain joins TRBV3-1 (or the pseudogene TRBV3-2) and TRBJ2-7, with D hard to call. The germline CDR1 and CDR2 sequences are LGHDT and YNNKEL (reference sequence). The CDR3 runs 14 residues. Trimming removed 4 bases at V and 0 bases at J, with 10 bases between. CDR3 amino acids: CASSPQRFSYEQYF. The CDR3 DNA sequence: TGTGCCAGCAGCCCCCAGAGGTTCTCCTACGAGCAGTACTTC.

J is TRBJ2-7 and V is TRBV5-1; the match to TRBD1 covers 9 bases. J was trimmed by 2 bases and V by 4 bases; bases with no gene match: 1. The CDR3 sequence is 13 residues long. Germline loops: CDR1 SGHRS, CDR2 YFSETQ. CDR3: CASSRTGAYEQYF. The CDR3 bases are TGCGCCAGCAGCCGGACAGGGGCCTACGAGCAGTACTTC.

The chain recombines TRBV5-4 with TRBJ2-1; 8 bases fit TRBD1. The CDR3 sequence is 16 residues long. Germline lookup yields CDR1 SGHNT and CDR2 YYREEE (reference sequence). J gave up 5 bases and V 3 bases, and 10 bases lay outside the gene matches. Here the CDR3 DNA reads TGTGCCAGCAGCTGGCAGGGGGCCCTGACACACAATGAGCAGTTCTTC. Protein product: CASSWQGALTHNEQFF.

The genes are TRBV7-2 and TRBJ1-5; 8 bases are a match to TRBD1. The germline V gene encodes CDR1 SGHTA and CDR2 FQGNSA. With 4 bases clipped from V and 4 bases from J, the junction kept 3 bases outside the gene matches. This CDR3 region has 14 residues. The CDR3 loop is CASSSGQGNQPQHF. DNA for the CDR3: TGTGCCAGCAGCTCCGGACAGGGAAATCAGCCCCAGCATTTT. The whole variable domain, remainder taken from reference TRBV7-2 and TRBJ1-5, is GAGVSQSPSNKVTEKGKDVELRCDPISGHTALYWYRQSLGQGLEFLIYFQGNSAPDKSGLPSDRFSAERTGGSVSTLTIQRTQQEDSAVYLCASSSGQGNQPQHFGDGTRLSIL.

V is TRBV4-2 and J is TRBJ2-1, with a weak D call TRBD1 (6 bases). This CDR3 region has 19 residues. Trimming took 2 bases from V and 2 from J, leaving 22 bases between them. CDR1 and CDR2 (germline): LGHNA, YNFKEQ. Here the CDR3 DNA reads TGTGCCAGCAGCCAAAAGAGGGGGAGTATCCCCTACACCTACAATGAGCAGTTCTTC. It yields the protein CASSQKRGSIPYTYNEQFF.

The chain links TRBV7-9 to TRBJ1-6, with D possibly TRBD1 on 6 matching bases. Germline loops: CDR1 SEHNR, CDR2 FQNEAQ (reference sequence). V was cut by 5 bases and J by 14 bases, with 16 bases left in between. The CDR3 has 13 amino acids. The CDR3 reads CASSAPGHGSLHF. The CDR3 DNA is TGTGCCAGCAGCGCACCGGGACACGGCTCCCTCCACTTT.

The rearrangement uses TRBV7-3 and TRBJ1-2, with D maybe TRBD1 (6 bases). Trimming shortened V by 1 base and J by 0 bases, and 15 bases separated the two germline ends. CDR1 SGHTA and CDR2 FQGTGA come from the germline V gene. The CDR3 is made up of 17 amino acids. The CDR3: CASSLKSGAAANYGYTF. As DNA, the CDR3 is TGTGCCAGCAGCTTAAAATCAGGGGCCGCAGCTAACTATGGCTACACCTTC. Variable domain in full (rest from reference TRBV7-3 and TRBJ1-2): GAGVSQTPSNKVTEKGKYVELRCDPISGHTALYWYRQSLGQGPEFLIYFQGTGAADDSGLPNDRFFAVRPEGSVSTLKIQRTERGDSAVYLCASSLKSGAAANYGYTFGSGTRLTVV.

The V call is TRBV6-2 or TRBV6-3, the J call TRBJ2-7; no reliable D call. The V and J ends lost 2 bases and 3 bases respectively, with 11 bases between them. Germline loops: CDR1 MNHEY, CDR2 SVGEGT. The CDR3 has 14 residues. CDR3 DNA: TGTGCCAGCAGTTACGGTGGGCCCAACTACGAGCAGTACTTC. Translated: CASSYGGPNYEQYF.

This clone was observed once. The V gene is TRBV30, the J gene TRBJ1-2; possible D gene TRBD1, 5 bases. Trimming took off 3 bases at V and 6 bases at J, with 20 bases between the two ends. The CDR3 totals 15 residues. Germline V gives CDR1 GTSNPN, CDR2 SVGIG (reference sequence). In DNA, the CDR3 is TGTGCCTGGAGGGTGGGCAGGGATAGGAGAGATGGCTACACCTTC. Translating gives CAWRVGRDRRDGYTF.

The chain employs TRBV6-5 and TRBJ2-3, with 7 bases that match TRBD1. The CDR3 runs 14 residues. The trim removed 5 bases at V and 2 bases at J, leaving 4 bases unmatched. The V gene's germline CDR1 is MNHEY and CDR2 SVGAGI. In DNA, the CDR3 is TGTGCCAGCAGTAGGGGGCTTCCCACAGATACGCAGTATTTT. It yields the protein CASSRGLPTDTQYF.

The table lists this clone with a count of one. The J gene is TRBJ1-3, the V gene TRBV25-1, with TRBD1 as a possible D gene (5 bases). Germline loops: CDR1 MGHDK, CDR2 SYGVNS. The CDR3 has 14 amino acids. Trimming took off 4 bases at V and 4 bases at J, with 11 bases between the two ends. CDR3 in amino acids: CASSGQGTGNTIYF. DNA for the CDR3: TGTGCCAGCAGTGGTCAGGGAACAGGAAACACCATATATTTT. The whole variable domain, remainder taken from reference TRBV25-1 and TRBJ1-3, is EADIYQTPRYLVIGTGKKITLECSQTMGHDKMYWYQQDPGMELHLIHYSYGVNSTEKGDLSSESTVSRIRTEHFPLTLESARPSHTSQYLCASSGQGTGNTIYFGEGSWLTVV.

This chain links TRBV15 with TRBJ2-2, with TRBD2 identical over 12 bases. Germline V gives CDR1 LNHNV, CDR2 YYDKDF (reference sequence). Trimming took 1 base from V and 0 from J; bases not matched to a gene: 0. The CDR3 has 17 residues. CDR3 sequence: CATSRGTSGTNTGELFF. The CDR3 nucleotides are TGTGCCACCAGCAGAGGGACTAGCGGGACGAACACCGGGGAGCTGTTTTTT.

In its sample, this clone was seen once. This rearrangement joins TRBV5-4 to TRBJ1-6; D may be TRBD1 (6 bases). The CDR3 is 13 amino acids. Germline CDR1 reads SGHNT; CDR2 reads YYREEE (reference sequence). The V gene lost 9 bases and the J gene lost 7 bases, with 14 bases spanning the gap. CDR3 coding DNA: TGTGCCACAAACAGGGAGGGCAATTCACCCCTCCACTTT. This translates into CATNREGNSPLHF.

The chain recombines TRBV2 with TRBJ1-5; no reliable D call. CDR1 and CDR2 from the germline V gene are SNHLY and FYNNEI. This CDR3 is built from 15 residues. Trimming removed 10 bases from V and 0 bases from J, with 16 bases in between. CDR3 in amino acids: CATTRRENSNQPQHF. In DNA, the CDR3 is TGTGCCACCACACGGAGGGAAAATAGCAATCAGCCCCAGCATTTT.

The chain couples TRBV5-6 to TRBJ1-6; D remains unclear. Trimming removed 0 bases at V and 7 bases at J, with 11 bases between. The CDR3 has 15 residues. In germline, CDR1 is SGHDT, CDR2 YYEEEE. For the CDR3, the DNA is TGTGCCAGCAGCTTGGAATCCCGGCGGAATTCACCCCTCCACTTT. This sequence encodes CASSLESRRNSPLHF.

The chain combines TRBV5-1 with TRBJ1-6, with 7 bases that match TRBD1. J gave up 4 bases and V 2 bases, and 3 bases lay outside the gene matches. CDR1 and CDR2 from the germline V gene are SGHRS and YFSETQ. The CDR3 sequence is 15 residues long. DNA for the CDR3: TGCGCCAGCAGCTTATCAGGGGGGTATAATTCACCCCTCCACTTT. This gives the protein CASSLSGGYNSPLHF.

The rearrangement joins TRBV5-6 to TRBJ2-2; 10 nucleotides agree with TRBD2. V trimming: 0 bases; J trimming: 4 bases; junction bases outside the gene matches: 6. Looked up from germline, CDR1 is SGHDT and CDR2 is YYEEEE. The CDR3 has 17 amino acids. CDR3 sequence reads: CASSLVWTSGFTGELFF. Here the CDR3 DNA reads TGTGCCAGCAGCTTGGTCTGGACTAGCGGTTTCACCGGGGAGCTGTTTTTT.

CDR3 nucleotides: TGCGCCAGCAGCCAAGAACTAGCGGGGAATGAGCAGTTCTTC. Protein: CASSQELAGNEQFF. The J gene is TRBJ2-1, the V gene TRBV4-3, with 10 bases aligning to TRBD2. The CDR3 sequence is 14 residues long. V shed 0 bases, J shed 7 bases, and the junction held 0 bases outside the gene matches. Per germline, CDR1 LGHNA and CDR2 YSLEER.

A few counts support this clone. The chain's CDR3 is CASSLEAAYNEQFF. The CDR3 DNA sequence: TGTGCCAGCAGCTTAGAGGCGGCCTACAATGAGCAGTTCTTC. The chain recombines TRBV11-2 with TRBJ2-1; D is uncertain. Per the germline V gene, CDR1 is SGHAT and CDR2 is FQNNGV. There are 14 residues in the CDR3. V was trimmed by 0 bases and J by 2 bases, leaving 5 bases between them.